The present entry profiles one TCR beta chain with its context. Its antigen is unknown. This sample was taken from a study of shared clonotypes between healthy human individuals. The repertoire was sequenced with immunoSEQ multiplex PCR; TCRdb's copy has only in-frame clones and lacks some. The repertoire holds about 1.1 million clones, roughly 80% seen once, with 0.85% to 1% in the top ten. The germline CDR1 and CDR2 sequences are MDHEN and SYDVKM. The CDR3 length is 15 residues. V lost 3 bases and J lost 0, with 6 bases in between. Study results and caveats: Generally, naive subsets came out with larger estimated richness than memory subsets.

The J gene is TRBJ2-6, the V gene TRBV28; possibly TRBD2 for D (5 bases). This sequence originates from a man aged 18 to 35 in good health. Some clones in this sample may be carry-over from other donors' samples. Sequencing used memory CD4+ T cells from PBMCs. The subset: CD45RA-negative fraction. In DNA form, the CDR3 reads TGTGCCAGCAGTTTCGGGGTCTCTGGGGCCAACGTCCTGACTTTC. This sequence encodes CASSFGVSGANVLTF.